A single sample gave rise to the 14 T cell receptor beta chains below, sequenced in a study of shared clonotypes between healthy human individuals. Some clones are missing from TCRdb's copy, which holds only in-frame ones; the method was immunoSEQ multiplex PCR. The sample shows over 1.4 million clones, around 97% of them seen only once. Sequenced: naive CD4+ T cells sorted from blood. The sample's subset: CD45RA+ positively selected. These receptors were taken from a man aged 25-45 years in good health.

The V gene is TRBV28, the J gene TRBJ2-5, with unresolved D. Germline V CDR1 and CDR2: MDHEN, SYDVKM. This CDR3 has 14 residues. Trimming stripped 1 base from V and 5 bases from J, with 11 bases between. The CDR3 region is CASSLSALRETQYF. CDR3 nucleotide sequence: TGTGCCAGCAGTTTATCGGCTCTTAGGGAGACCCAGTACTTC.

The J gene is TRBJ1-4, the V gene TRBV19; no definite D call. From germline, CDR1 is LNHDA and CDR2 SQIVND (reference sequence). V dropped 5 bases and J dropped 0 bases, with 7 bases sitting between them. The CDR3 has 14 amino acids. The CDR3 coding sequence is TGTGCCAGTAGTTCCCGATCAACTAATGAAAAACTGTTTTTT. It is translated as CASSSRSTNEKLFF.

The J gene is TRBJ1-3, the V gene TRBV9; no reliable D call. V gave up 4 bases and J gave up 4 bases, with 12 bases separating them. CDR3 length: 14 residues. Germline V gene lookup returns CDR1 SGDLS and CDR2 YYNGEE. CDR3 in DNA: TGTGCCAGCAGCTTGCGGTGGGGAGGAAACACCATATATTTT. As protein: CASSLRWGGNTIYF.

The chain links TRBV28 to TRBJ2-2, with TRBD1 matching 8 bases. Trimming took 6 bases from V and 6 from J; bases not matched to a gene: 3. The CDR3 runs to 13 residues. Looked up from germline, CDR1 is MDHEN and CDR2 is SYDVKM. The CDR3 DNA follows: TGTGCCAGCAGGATACAGGGGGCCGGGGAGCTGTTTTTT. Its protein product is CASRIQGAGELFF.

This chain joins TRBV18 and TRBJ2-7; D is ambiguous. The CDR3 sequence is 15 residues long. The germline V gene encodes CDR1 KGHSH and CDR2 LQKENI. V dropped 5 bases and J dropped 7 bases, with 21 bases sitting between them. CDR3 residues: CASSDLRGTIWEQYF. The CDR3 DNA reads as TGTGCCAGCTCAGATCTAAGAGGTACGATATGGGAGCAGTACTTC.

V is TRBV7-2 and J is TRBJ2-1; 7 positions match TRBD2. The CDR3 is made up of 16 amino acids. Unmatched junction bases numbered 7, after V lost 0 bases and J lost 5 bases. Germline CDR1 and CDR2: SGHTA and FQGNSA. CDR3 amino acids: CASSLAGTTSHNEQFF. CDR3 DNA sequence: TGTGCCAGCAGCTTAGCGGGGACTACGTCTCACAATGAGCAGTTCTTC.

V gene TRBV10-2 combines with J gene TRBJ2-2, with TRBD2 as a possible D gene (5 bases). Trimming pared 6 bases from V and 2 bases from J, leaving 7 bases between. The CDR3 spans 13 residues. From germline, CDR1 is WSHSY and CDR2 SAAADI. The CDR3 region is CASRGLNTGELFF. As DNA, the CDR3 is TGCGCCAGCAGAGGACTCAACACCGGGGAGCTGTTTTTT.

The CDR3 loop is CASNPGTGGQETQYF. Written as DNA, the CDR3 is TGTGCCAGCAACCCCGGGACAGGGGGACAAGAGACCCAGTACTTC. The chain employs TRBV7-9 and TRBJ2-5; 11 bases align to TRBD1. Germline CDR1 SEHNR, CDR2 FQNEAQ (reference sequence). The CDR3 totals 15 residues. V dropped 7 bases and J dropped 2; count of bases not matched to a gene: 6.

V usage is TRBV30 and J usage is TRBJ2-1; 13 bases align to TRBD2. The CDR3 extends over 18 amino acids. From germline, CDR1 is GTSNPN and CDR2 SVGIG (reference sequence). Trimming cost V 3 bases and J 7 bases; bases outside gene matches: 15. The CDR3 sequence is CAWSRQRTSGRHSNEQFF. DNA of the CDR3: TGTGCCTGGAGCAGGCAAAGGACTAGCGGGAGACATTCGAATGAGCAGTTCTTC.

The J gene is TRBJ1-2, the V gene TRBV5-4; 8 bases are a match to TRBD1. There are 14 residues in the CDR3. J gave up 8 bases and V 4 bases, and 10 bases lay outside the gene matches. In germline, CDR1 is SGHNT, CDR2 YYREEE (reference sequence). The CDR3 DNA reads TGTGCCAGCAGCCTCGGCCAGGGGGCGCAGGGCTACACCTTC. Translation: CASSLGQGAQGYTF.

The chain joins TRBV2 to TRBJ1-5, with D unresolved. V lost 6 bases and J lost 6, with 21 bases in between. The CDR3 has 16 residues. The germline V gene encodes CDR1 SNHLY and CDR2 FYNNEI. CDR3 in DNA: TGTGCCAGCAGCCACCAGGTGGAGGGAGCAGGTCAGCCCCAGCATTTT. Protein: CASSHQVEGAGQPQHF. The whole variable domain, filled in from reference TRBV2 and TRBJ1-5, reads EPEVTQTPSHQVTQMGQEVILRCVPISNHLYFYWYRQILGQKVEFLVSFYNNEISEKSEIFDDQFSVERPDGSNFTLKIRSTKLEDSAMYFCASSHQVEGAGQPQHFGDGTRLSIL.

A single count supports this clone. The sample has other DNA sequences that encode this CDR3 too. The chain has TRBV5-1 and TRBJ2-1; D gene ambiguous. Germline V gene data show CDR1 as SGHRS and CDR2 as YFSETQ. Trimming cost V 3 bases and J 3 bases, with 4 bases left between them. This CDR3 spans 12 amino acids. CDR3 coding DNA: TGCGCCAGCAGCTCAAACTACAATGAGCAGTTCTTC. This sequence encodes CASSSNYNEQFF.

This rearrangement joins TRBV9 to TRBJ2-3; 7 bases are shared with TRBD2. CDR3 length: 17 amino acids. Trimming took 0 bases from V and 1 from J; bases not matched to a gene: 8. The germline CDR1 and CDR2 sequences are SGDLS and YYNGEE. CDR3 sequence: CASSVDIGGSGTDTQYF. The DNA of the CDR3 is TGTGCCAGCAGCGTAGATATCGGCGGGAGCGGCACAGATACGCAGTATTTT.

CDR3 nucleotide sequence: TGTGCCAGCAGTCCCGAGGGACCCAATCAGCCCCAGCATTTT. This encodes CASSPEGPNQPQHF. The chain joins TRBV5-4 to TRBJ1-5, with D perhaps matching TRBD1 (5 bases). Germline V lookup: CDR1 SGHNT, CDR2 YYREEE (reference sequence). The CDR3 has 14 amino acids. V lost 5 bases, J lost 3 bases, and 12 bases lay in between.